This TCR beta chain was found in a study of beta chain features in type 1 diabetes. Via the markers CD45RO/CCR7/CD25/CD127/CD95/CD27, stem cell-like memory, regulatory, central memory and naive CD4+ cells were sorted. The whole isolated RNA underwent reverse transcription, so sequencing captured expressed TCRB transcripts. Clones were read by immunoSEQ multiplex PCR, and TCRdb kept only the in-frame ones, dropping some. This sample carries around 170,000 clones, over 7.5% of them seen once, and the ten largest clones take under 2.5%. The TCR comes from a woman aged 18-30 years in good health. The sequenced sample was central memory CD4+ T cells from blood.

The CDR3 reads CASREQGYEQYF. The CDR3 region has the DNA TGTGCCAGCAGGGAACAGGGATACGAGCAGTACTTC. V and J are TRBV2 and TRBJ2-7; perhaps TRBD1 as D (6 bases). Germline-derived CDR1 and CDR2 are SNHLY and FYNNEI. CDR3 size: 12 residues. Trimming left V 6 bases short and J 4 bases short, with 10 bases between.